This T cell receptor (beta chain) was identified in a study of T-cell memory formation after mild COVID-19. Notes on the study in general: Contracting CD4+ clones were located mainly in CM and EM, and CD8+ clones in EMRA. Later expanders leaned CD4+, whereas day 15 to 85 contracting clones were balanced CD4/CD8. What remained unconfirmed was the SARS-CoV-2 specificity of second-wave clones peaking on day 37. Memory from before infection featured some responding clones, which suggests cross-reactive memory joined.

Germline V gene lookup returns CDR1 SEHNR and CDR2 FQNEAQ (reference sequence). Trimming took 1 base from V and 11 from J, leaving 12 bases between them. The length of the CDR3 is 14 residues. TCRdb processed the 5' RACE reads anew with MiXCR; each CDR3 protein has one entry. The repertoire has roughly 80,000 distinct CDR3 sequences, 14% of them found once; the top ten carry roughly 33%. Remarks on this clonotype: Its antigen is still unknown.

The receptor was derived from an adult woman who had mild COVID-19 (a few samples of this study predate the infection). Cell type and time point are not known. Sequences were obtained from PBMCs or a T cell subset sorted from them (not recorded which). The chain couples TRBV7-9 to TRBJ1-6; a possible D gene is TRBD1 (6 bases). The CDR3 nucleotides read TGTGCCAGCAGCTTAGGGACAGCATCAGCACCCCTCCACTTT. It translates to CASSLGTASAPLHF.